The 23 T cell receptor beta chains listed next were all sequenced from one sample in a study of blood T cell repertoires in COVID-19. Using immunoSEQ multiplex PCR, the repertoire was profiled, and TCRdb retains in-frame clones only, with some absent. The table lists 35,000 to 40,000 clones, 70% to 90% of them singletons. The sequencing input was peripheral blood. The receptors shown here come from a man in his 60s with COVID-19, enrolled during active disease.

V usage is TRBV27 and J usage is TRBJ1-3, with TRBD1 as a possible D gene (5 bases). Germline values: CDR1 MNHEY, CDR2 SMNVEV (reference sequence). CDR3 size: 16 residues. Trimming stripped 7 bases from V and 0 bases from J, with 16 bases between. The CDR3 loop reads CASKPLSGGSGNTIYF. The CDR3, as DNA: TGTGCCAGCAAACCGCTGTCGGGGGGCTCTGGAAACACCATATATTTT.

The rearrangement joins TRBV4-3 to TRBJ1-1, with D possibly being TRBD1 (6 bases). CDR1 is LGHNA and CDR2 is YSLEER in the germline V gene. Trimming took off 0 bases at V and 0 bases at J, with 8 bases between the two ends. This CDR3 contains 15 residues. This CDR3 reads CASSQETGLNTEAFF. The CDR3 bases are TGCGCCAGCAGCCAAGAGACAGGCCTGAACACTGAAGCTTTCTTT.

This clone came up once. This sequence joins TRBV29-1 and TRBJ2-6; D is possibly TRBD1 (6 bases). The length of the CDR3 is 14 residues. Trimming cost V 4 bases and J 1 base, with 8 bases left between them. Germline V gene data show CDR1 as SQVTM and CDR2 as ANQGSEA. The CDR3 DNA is TGCAGCGTTGGGGGGCCGTCTGGGGCCAACGTCCTGACTTTC. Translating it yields CSVGGPSGANVLTF.

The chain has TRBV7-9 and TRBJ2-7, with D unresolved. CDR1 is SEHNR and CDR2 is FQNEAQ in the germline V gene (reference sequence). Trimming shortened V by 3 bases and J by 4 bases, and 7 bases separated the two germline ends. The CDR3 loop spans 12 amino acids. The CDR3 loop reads CASSFRDYEQYF. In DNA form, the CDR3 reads TGTGCCAGCAGCTTTCGAGATTACGAGCAGTACTTC. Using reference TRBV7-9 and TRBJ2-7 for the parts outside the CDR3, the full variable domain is DTGVSQNPRHKITKRGQNVTFRCDPISEHNRLYWYRQTLGQGPEFLTYFQNEAQLEKSRLLSDRFSAERPKGSFSTLEIQRTEQGDSAMYLCASSFRDYEQYFGPGTRLTVT.

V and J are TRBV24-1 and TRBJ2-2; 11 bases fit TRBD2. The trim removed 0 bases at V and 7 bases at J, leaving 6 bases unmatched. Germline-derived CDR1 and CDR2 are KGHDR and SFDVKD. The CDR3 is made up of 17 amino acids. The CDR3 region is CATSDLSSGRADGELFF. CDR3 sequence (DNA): TGTGCCACCAGTGATTTGAGTAGCGGGAGGGCCGACGGGGAGCTGTTTTTT.

Here the CDR3 DNA reads TGTGCCAGCAGCTTACACGGGGAGCAGTTCTTC. It yields the protein CASSLHGEQFF. The chain links TRBV7-2 to TRBJ2-1; D gene uncertain. The CDR3 consists of 11 residues. Germline V gives CDR1 SGHTA, CDR2 FQGNSA. Trimming cost V 2 bases and J 10 bases, with 6 bases left between them.

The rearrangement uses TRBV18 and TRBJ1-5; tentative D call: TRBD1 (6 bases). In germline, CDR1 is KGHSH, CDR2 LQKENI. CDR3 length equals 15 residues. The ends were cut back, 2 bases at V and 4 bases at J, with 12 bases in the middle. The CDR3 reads CASSPNQGRNQPQHF. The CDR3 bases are TGTGCCAGCTCACCAAACCAGGGGCGGAATCAGCCCCAGCATTTT.

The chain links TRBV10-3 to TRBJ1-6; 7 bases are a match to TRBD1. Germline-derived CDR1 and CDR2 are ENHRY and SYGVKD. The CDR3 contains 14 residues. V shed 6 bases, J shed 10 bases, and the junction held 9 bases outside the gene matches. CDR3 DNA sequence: TGTGCCATCAGAGCTAACCGACAGGGATCACCCCTCCACTTT. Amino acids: CAIRANRQGSPLHF.

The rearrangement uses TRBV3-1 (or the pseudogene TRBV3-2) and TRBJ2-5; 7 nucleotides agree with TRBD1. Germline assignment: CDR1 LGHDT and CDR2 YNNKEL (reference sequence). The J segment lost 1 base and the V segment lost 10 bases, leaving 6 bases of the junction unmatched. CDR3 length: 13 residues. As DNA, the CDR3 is TGTGCCATTAAGGGACAGCTCCAAGAGACCCAGTACTTC. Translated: CAIKGQLQETQYF.

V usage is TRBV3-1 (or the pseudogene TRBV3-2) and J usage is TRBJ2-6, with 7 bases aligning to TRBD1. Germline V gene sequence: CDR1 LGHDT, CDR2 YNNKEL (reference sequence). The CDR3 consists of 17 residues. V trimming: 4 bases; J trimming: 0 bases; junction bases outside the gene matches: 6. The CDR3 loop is CASSLGTAVSGANVLTF. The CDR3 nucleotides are TGTGCCAGCAGCCTAGGGACAGCCGTCTCTGGGGCCAACGTCCTGACTTTC.

The CDR3 sequence is CASSEGLAGNNEQFF. The DNA of the CDR3 is TGCGCCAGCAGTGAGGGACTAGCGGGTAACAATGAGCAGTTCTTC. The rearrangement uses TRBV10-1 and TRBJ2-1, with 11 nucleotides matching TRBD2. This CDR3 contains 15 residues. CDR1 is WNHNN and CDR2 is SYGVQD in the germline V gene (reference sequence). J gave up 5 bases and V 2 bases, and 2 bases lay outside the gene matches.

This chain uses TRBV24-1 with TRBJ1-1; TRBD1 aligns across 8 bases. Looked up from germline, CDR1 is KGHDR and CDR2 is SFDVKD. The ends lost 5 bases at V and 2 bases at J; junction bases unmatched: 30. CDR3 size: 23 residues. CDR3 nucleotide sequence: TGTGCCACCAGTGTGGACTTAAAAGCCCTTGCTACCGGACAGGGAGTACCAAACACTGAAGCTTTCTTT. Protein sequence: CATSVDLKALATGQGVPNTEAFF.

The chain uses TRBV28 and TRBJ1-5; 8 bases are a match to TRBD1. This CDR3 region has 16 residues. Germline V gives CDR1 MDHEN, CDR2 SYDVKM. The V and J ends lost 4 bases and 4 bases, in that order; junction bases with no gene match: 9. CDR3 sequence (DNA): TGTGCCAGCAGTTCCTCGGACAGGGCGCGGAATCAGCCCCAGCATTTT. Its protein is CASSSSDRARNQPQHF.

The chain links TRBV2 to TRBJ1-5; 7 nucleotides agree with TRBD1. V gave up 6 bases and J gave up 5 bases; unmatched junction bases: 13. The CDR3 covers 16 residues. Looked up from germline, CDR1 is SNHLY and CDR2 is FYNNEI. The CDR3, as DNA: TGTGCCAGCAGCTATAGACAGGGAATGGAACATCAGCCCCAGCATTTT. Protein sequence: CASSYRQGMEHQPQHF.

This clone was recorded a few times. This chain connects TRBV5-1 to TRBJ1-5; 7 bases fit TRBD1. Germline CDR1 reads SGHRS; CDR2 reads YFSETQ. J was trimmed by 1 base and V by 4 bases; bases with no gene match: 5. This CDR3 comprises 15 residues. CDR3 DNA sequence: TGCGCCAGCAGCGTTATGGGACAGAGCAATCAGCCCCAGCATTTT. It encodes CASSVMGQSNQPQHF.

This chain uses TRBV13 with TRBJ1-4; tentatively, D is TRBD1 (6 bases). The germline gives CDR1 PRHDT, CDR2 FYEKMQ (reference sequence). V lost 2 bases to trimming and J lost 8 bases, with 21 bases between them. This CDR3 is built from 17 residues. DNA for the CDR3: TGTGCCAGCAGCTTAAATCGTGGGGGCCCTAGTCGCGAAAAACTGTTTTTT. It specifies CASSLNRGGPSREKLFF.

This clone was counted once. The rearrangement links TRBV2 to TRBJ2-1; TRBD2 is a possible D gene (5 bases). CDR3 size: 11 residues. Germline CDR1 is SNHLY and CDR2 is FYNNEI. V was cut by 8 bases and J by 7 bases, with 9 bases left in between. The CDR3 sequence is CASYGGNEQFF. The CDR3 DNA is TGTGCCAGCTACGGAGGAAATGAGCAGTTCTTC.

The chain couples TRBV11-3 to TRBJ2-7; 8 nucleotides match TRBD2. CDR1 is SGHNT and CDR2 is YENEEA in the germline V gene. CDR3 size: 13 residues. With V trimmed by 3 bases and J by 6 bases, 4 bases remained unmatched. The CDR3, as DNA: TGTGCCAGCAGCTTCTCGGGGGGGCTCGAGCAGTACTTC. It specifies CASSFSGGLEQYF.

The CDR3 coding sequence is TGTGCCAGCAGTTTAAGGGGGGGATCCTCTGTTTACGAGCAGTACTTC. It translates to CASSLRGGSSVYEQYF. The gene calls are TRBV28 and TRBJ2-7; a weak D match, TRBD2 (7 bases). The CDR3 has 16 residues. CDR1 is MDHEN and CDR2 is SYDVKM in the germline V gene. Trimming took off 2 bases at V and 4 bases at J, with 18 bases between the two ends. Drawing the rest from reference TRBV28 and TRBJ2-7, the complete variable domain is DVKVTQSSRYLVKRTGEKVFLECVQDMDHENMFWYRQDPGLGLRLIYFSYDVKMKEKGDIPEGYSVSREKKERFSLILESASTNQTSMYLCASSLRGGSSVYEQYFGPGTRLTVT.

The CDR3 DNA reads TGTGCCAGCAGCGCTCGACAGGGCATTGGGGAGCTGTTTTTT. Encoded protein: CASSARQGIGELFF. The chain has TRBV5-6 and TRBJ2-2, with TRBD1 matching over 7 bases. CDR3 length equals 14 residues. Germline V gene lookup returns CDR1 SGHDT and CDR2 YYEEEE. The ends lost 4 bases at V and 8 bases at J; junction bases unmatched: 8.

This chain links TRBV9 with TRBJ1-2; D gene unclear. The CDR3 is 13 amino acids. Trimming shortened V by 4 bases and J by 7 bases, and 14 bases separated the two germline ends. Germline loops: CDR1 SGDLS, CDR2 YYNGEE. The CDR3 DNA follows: TGTGCCAGCAGCCCCGTTAGCCAAGGTGGCTACACCTTC. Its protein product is CASSPVSQGGYTF.

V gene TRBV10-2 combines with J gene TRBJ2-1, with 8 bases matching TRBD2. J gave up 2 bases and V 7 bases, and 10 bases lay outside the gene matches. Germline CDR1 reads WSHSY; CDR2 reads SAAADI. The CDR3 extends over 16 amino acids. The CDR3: CASTPTSGSAYNEQFF. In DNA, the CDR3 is TGCGCCAGCACCCCCACGAGCGGGAGCGCCTACAATGAGCAGTTCTTC.

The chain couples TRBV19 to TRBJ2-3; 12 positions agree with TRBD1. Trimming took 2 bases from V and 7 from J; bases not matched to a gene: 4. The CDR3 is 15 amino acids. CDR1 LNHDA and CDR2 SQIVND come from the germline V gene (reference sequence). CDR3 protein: CASSITGTGGNTQYF. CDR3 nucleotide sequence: TGTGCCAGTAGTATAACCGGGACAGGGGGCAATACGCAGTATTTT.